The 27 T cell receptor beta chains in this list originate from one sample, sequenced in a study of blood T cell repertoires in COVID-19 (dated by TCRdb to the early 2020s). The method behind the library was the immunoSEQ multiplex PCR assay. TCRdb holds this immuneACCESS table with in-frame rearrangements only. Some clones are missing; in checked studies, unresolved V genes explain under half, and the rest has no known cause. This sample has 650,000 to 800,000 clones in its table, and over 80% of those were observed once. Clones ranked in the top ten supply under 0.3% of the sample. Input material: peripheral blood. The receptor set was obtained from a woman aged 18-29 years with acute or convalescent COVID-19.

The chain employs TRBV4-1 and TRBJ1-2, with TRBD1 identical over 10 bases. Germline V gives CDR1 MGHRA, CDR2 YSYEKL. This CDR3 comprises 17 residues. V dropped 4 bases and J dropped 4; count of bases not matched to a gene: 12. Here the CDR3 DNA reads TGCGCCAGCAGCCCAGGGACAGGGGATTATATTAGCTATGGCTACACCTTC. This sequence encodes CASSPGTGDYISYGYTF.

The chain employs TRBV6-6 and TRBJ1-2; 8 nucleotides align to TRBD1. The V gene's germline CDR1 is MNHNY and CDR2 SVGAGI (reference sequence). The CDR3 loop spans 13 amino acids. V trimming: 4 bases; J trimming: 5 bases; junction bases outside the gene matches: 3. DNA for the CDR3: TGTGCCAGCAGTTCCGACAGGGGTTATGGCTACACCTTC. It specifies CASSSDRGYGYTF.

The chain joins TRBV7-8 to TRBJ1-3; no definite D call. Trimming removed 0 bases from V and 0 bases from J, with 6 bases in between. CDR1 and CDR2 (germline): SGHVS, FQNEAQ. The CDR3 has 15 amino acids. The DNA of the CDR3 is TGTGCCAGCAGCTTAGCAACATACTCTGGAAACACCATATATTTT. This translates into CASSLATYSGNTIYF.

This chain joins TRBV7-2 and TRBJ2-3; D possibly corresponds to TRBD2 (7 bases). This CDR3 has 15 amino acids. The V end lost 0 bases, the J end lost 5 bases, and 12 bases lay between the germline ends. From germline, CDR1 is SGHTA and CDR2 FQGNSA. CDR3 in amino acids: CASSLAGGHQDTQYF. CDR3 sequence (DNA): TGTGCCAGCAGCTTAGCGGGGGGGCATCAAGATACGCAGTATTTT.

V gene TRBV5-1 combines with J gene TRBJ1-2; D call uncertain. The CDR3 consists of 13 residues. The germline CDR1 and CDR2 sequences are SGHRS and YFSETQ. Trimming took off 0 bases at V and 6 bases at J, with 9 bases between the two ends. The CDR3 region is CASSLVAGNGYTF. The DNA for the CDR3 is TGCGCCAGCAGCTTGGTGGCCGGGAATGGCTACACCTTC.

This clone has a handful of counts. The chain combines TRBV11-2 with TRBJ1-3; D is possibly TRBD1 (6 bases). V lost 5 bases and J lost 4, with 9 bases in between. In germline, CDR1 is SGHAT, CDR2 FQNNGV. The CDR3 covers 13 residues. For the CDR3, the DNA is TGTGCCAGCAGCAGAGACAGGGGAAACACCATATATTTT. Amino acid sequence: CASSRDRGNTIYF.

The chain has TRBV6-2 or TRBV6-3 and TRBJ1-2; D unresolved. Trimming pared 0 bases from V and 2 bases from J, leaving 22 bases between. Per germline, CDR1 MNHEY and CDR2 SVGEGT. The CDR3 totals 19 residues. CDR3 in amino acids: CASSYSQLSRGLRNYGYTF. CDR3 nucleotide sequence: TGTGCCAGCAGTTACTCCCAACTATCTCGTGGTTTGAGGAACTATGGCTACACCTTC.

Notes on this clone: At the DNA level, this CDR3 is encoded by other sequences in the same sample as well. The V call is TRBV6-2 or TRBV6-3, the J call TRBJ2-7; no definite D call. This CDR3 comprises 12 residues. V shed 2 bases and J shed 2 bases, with 4 bases lying between them. Germline V gene lookup returns CDR1 MNHEY and CDR2 SVGEGT. CDR3 amino acids: CASSYSTYEQYF. CDR3 DNA sequence: TGTGCCAGCAGTTACAGCACCTACGAGCAGTACTTC.

This chain connects TRBV28 to TRBJ1-2, with D possibly being TRBD1 (6 bases). V dropped 1 base and J dropped 7 bases, with 13 bases sitting between them. The CDR3 runs to 14 residues. The germline V gene has CDR1 MDHEN and CDR2 SYDVKM. The CDR3 DNA is TGTGCCAGCAGTTTATACCAGGACAGCCGTGGCTACACCTTC. Its protein product is CASSLYQDSRGYTF.

The table lists this clone with a few counts. J is TRBJ1-6 and V is TRBV9; D is unclear. Germline values: CDR1 SGDLS, CDR2 YYNGEE. This CDR3 has 14 amino acids. The V end was cut by 2 bases, the J end by 4 bases, with 7 bases between. The CDR3 sequence is CASSVGGYNSPLHF. The CDR3 nucleotides read TGTGCCAGCAGCGTCGGCGGATATAATTCACCCCTCCACTTT.

The chain employs TRBV4-2 and TRBJ2-1, with D hard to call. CDR1 and CDR2 from the germline V gene are LGHNA and YNFKEQ. V lost 4 bases to trimming and J lost 4 bases, with 14 bases between them. CDR3 size: 15 residues. The CDR3 protein is CASSLKPLRYNEQFF. For the CDR3, the DNA is TGTGCCAGCAGCCTTAAGCCCCTTCGGTACAATGAGCAGTTCTTC.

This clone was recorded only once. This CDR3 is CASSLWGDGTDTQYF. CDR3 coding DNA: TGCGCCAGCAGCTTGTGGGGGGATGGCACAGATACGCAGTATTTT. The chain is built from TRBV5-1 and TRBJ2-3; possible D gene TRBD2, 6 bases. The germline CDR1 and CDR2 sequences are SGHRS and YFSETQ. CDR3 length: 15 amino acids. Between the trimmed V and J ends, which lost 1 base and 1 base, there was a span of 10 bases. Full variable domain (remainder filled in from reference TRBV5-1 and TRBJ2-3): KAGVTQTPRYLIKTRGQQVTLSCSPISGHRSVSWYQQTPGQGLQFLFEYFSETQRNKGNFPGRFSGRQFSNSRSEMNVSTLELGDSALYLCASSLWGDGTDTQYFGPGTRLTVL.

The CDR3 spells CASGRLEDRGWEQYF. The DNA for the CDR3 is TGTGCTAGTGGTCGCCTTGAGGACAGGGGTTGGGAGCAGTACTTC. The rearrangement joins TRBV12-5 to TRBJ2-7; 9 nucleotides agree with TRBD1. The germline gives CDR1 LGHNT, CDR2 FRNRAP. The CDR3 spans 15 residues. J was trimmed by 7 bases and V by 5 bases; bases with no gene match: 12. The variable domain in full, completed from reference TRBV12-5 and TRBJ2-7, reads DARVTQTPRHKVTEMGQEVTMRCQPILGHNTVFWYRQTMMQGLELLAYFRNRAPLDDSGMPKDRFSAEMPDATLATLKIQPSEPRDSAVYFCASGRLEDRGWEQYFGPGTRLTVT.

J is TRBJ2-7 and V is TRBV6-5, with TRBD1 matching 8 bases. Trimming took 4 bases from V and 7 from J; bases not matched to a gene: 12. The CDR3 is 15 residues long. Germline CDR1 MNHEY, CDR2 SVGAGI. CDR3 amino acids: CASSSTGGTLGEQYF. DNA for the CDR3: TGTGCCAGCAGTTCCACAGGGGGAACCCTAGGGGAGCAGTACTTC.

This chain connects TRBV15 to TRBJ1-5; D gene unclear. V was clipped by 5 bases and J by 1 base, with 12 bases between them. This CDR3 has 15 amino acids. CDR1 and CDR2 (germline): LNHNV, YYDKDF (reference sequence). The CDR3 sequence: CATSPGMVSNQPQHF. The CDR3 bases are TGTGCCACCAGCCCGGGGATGGTAAGCAATCAGCCCCAGCATTTT. Combining the CDR3 with reference TRBV15 and TRBJ1-5 gives the whole variable domain DAMVIQNPRYQVTQFGKPVTLSCSQTLNHNVMYWYQQKSSQAPKLLFHYYDKDFNNEADTPDNFQSRRPNTSFCFLDIRSPGLGDTAMYLCATSPGMVSNQPQHFGDGTRLSIL.

This chain links TRBV6-6 with TRBJ2-1, with 9 bases lining up with TRBD2. Germline values: CDR1 MNHNY, CDR2 SVGAGI (reference sequence). With 6 bases clipped from V and 1 base from J, the junction kept 7 bases outside the gene matches. The CDR3 is 16 amino acids. The CDR3 reads CASRTRGGGSYNEQFF. DNA of the CDR3: TGTGCCAGCAGAACTCGCGGGGGGGGATCCTACAATGAGCAGTTCTTC.

The chain joins TRBV19 to TRBJ1-2; D possibly corresponds to TRBD1 (6 bases). Trimming removed 3 bases from V and 4 bases from J, with 9 bases in between. The germline V gene encodes CDR1 LNHDA and CDR2 SQIVND (reference sequence). This CDR3 has 13 amino acids. Here the CDR3 reads CASSMRGAYGYTF. Here the CDR3 DNA reads TGTGCCAGTAGTATGCGGGGGGCCTATGGCTACACCTTC. The entire variable domain, with the rest obtained from reference TRBV19 and TRBJ1-2, is as follows: DGGITQSPKYLFRKEGQNVTLSCEQNLNHDAMYWYRQDPGQGLRLIYYSQIVNDFQKGDIAEGYSVSREKKESFPLTVTSAQKNPTAFYLCASSMRGAYGYTFGSGTRLTVV.

The chain couples TRBV15 to TRBJ1-2; TRBD1 agrees at 7 bases. The CDR3 length is 14 residues. J was trimmed by 3 bases and V by 5 bases; bases with no gene match: 6. CDR1 is LNHNV and CDR2 is YYDKDF in the germline V gene (reference sequence). CDR3 sequence reads: CATSGAGTDYGYTF. The CDR3, as DNA: TGTGCCACCAGCGGGGCCGGGACAGACTATGGCTACACCTTC. Drawing the rest from reference TRBV15 and TRBJ1-2, the complete variable domain is DAMVIQNPRYQVTQFGKPVTLSCSQTLNHNVMYWYQQKSSQAPKLLFHYYDKDFNNEADTPDNFQSRRPNTSFCFLDIRSPGLGDTAMYLCATSGAGTDYGYTFGSGTRLTVV.

This chain uses TRBV29-1 with TRBJ2-7; D possibly corresponds to TRBD1 (6 bases). The germline gives CDR1 SQVTM, CDR2 ANQGSEA. Trimming removed 7 bases at V and 5 bases at J, with 12 bases between. The CDR3 loop spans 11 amino acids. CDR3 sequence reads: CSGQGWDEQYF. CDR3 nucleotides: TGCAGCGGTCAGGGGTGGGACGAGCAGTACTTC.

This clone was seen once. This rearrangement joins TRBV3-1 (or the pseudogene TRBV3-2) to TRBJ2-3; unclear D gene. Per germline, CDR1 LGHDT and CDR2 YNNKEL (reference sequence). The CDR3 loop spans 15 amino acids. V lost 0 bases and J lost 5, with 12 bases in between. CDR3 nucleotide sequence: TGTGCCAGCAGCCAAGACATACTCAACCTAGATACGCAGTATTTT. Its protein is CASSQDILNLDTQYF.

The chain combines TRBV29-1 with TRBJ1-1; the D gene is possibly TRBD1 (5 bases). V was pared by 3 bases and J by 0 bases, with 17 bases between. CDR3 length: 16 amino acids. CDR1 is SQVTM and CDR2 is ANQGSEA in the germline V gene. This CDR3 reads CSVDPSGTGVNTEAFF. The DNA for the CDR3 is TGCAGCGTTGACCCCTCAGGGACGGGGGTGAACACTGAAGCTTTCTTT.

V is TRBV3-1 (or the pseudogene TRBV3-2) and J is TRBJ2-7; 8 bases align to TRBD1. This CDR3 has 14 residues. Germline loops: CDR1 LGHDT, CDR2 YNNKEL (reference sequence). Trimming took 4 bases from V and 7 from J; bases not matched to a gene: 9. Written as DNA, the CDR3 is TGTGCCAGCAGCCCCCAGGGGGCCGCATTTGAGCAGTACTTC. Translating it yields CASSPQGAAFEQYF.

The chain uses TRBV10-3 and TRBJ1-1, with 9 positions matching TRBD1. The CDR3 totals 15 residues. J gave up 0 bases and V 11 bases, and 10 bases lay outside the gene matches. Per germline, CDR1 ENHRY and CDR2 SYGVKD. CDR3 nucleotide sequence: TGTGCCTTCCCAGGGAACAGGGGGCTGAACACTGAAGCTTTCTTT. Its protein is CAFPGNRGLNTEAFF.

This rearrangement joins TRBV5-1 to TRBJ2-2; 7 nucleotides agree with TRBD1. The germline gives CDR1 SGHRS, CDR2 YFSETQ. The CDR3 sequence is 17 residues long. J gave up 1 base and V 4 bases, and 10 bases lay outside the gene matches. The DNA of the CDR3 is TGCGCCAGCAGCCCGACAGGGTCCATTCAGAACACCGGGGAGCTGTTTTTT. It is translated as CASSPTGSIQNTGELFF.

This clone was observed a single time. The rearrangement uses TRBV7-6 and TRBJ2-5; TRBD2 aligns across 14 bases. Germline CDR1 is SGHVS and CDR2 is FNYEAQ. The ends lost 5 bases at V and 6 bases at J; junction bases unmatched: 8. This CDR3 spans 16 amino acids. CDR3 coding DNA: TGTGCCAGCAGCCCCCAGGGACTAGCGGGAGTAAAGACCCAGTACTTC. This codes for CASSPQGLAGVKTQYF.

V gene TRBV30 combines with J gene TRBJ2-7, with TRBD2 identical over 9 bases. This CDR3 is 15 amino acids long. Germline CDR1 GTSNPN, CDR2 SVGIG (reference sequence). V gave up 1 base and J gave up 5 bases; unmatched junction bases: 9. CDR3 sequence (DNA): TGTGCCTGGAGTGGGCTAGCGGGAATTCGGAACGAGCAGTACTTC. It translates to CAWSGLAGIRNEQYF.

The rearrangement joins TRBV7-8 to TRBJ1-4; D gene ambiguous. The germline V gene has CDR1 SGHVS and CDR2 FQNEAQ. V lost 5 bases and J lost 7, with 11 bases in between. This CDR3 has 13 amino acids. The CDR3 is CASSHLGGEKLFF. CDR3 DNA: TGTGCCAGCAGCCATCTAGGAGGTGAAAAACTGTTTTTT.